This TCR beta chain was observed in a study of Tregs in tolerant kidney transplant recipients. V was pared by 9 bases and J by 6 bases, with 3 bases of the junction left unmatched. This CDR3 is built from 11 residues. The germline V gene encodes CDR1 SGHTA and CDR2 FQGNSA. With respect to this clone: Its antigen is still unknown.

Study results and limitations: The small number of patients limits these findings pending further validation. No direct test of biological reproducibility was done here.

Sequenced by immunoSEQ multiplex PCR; TCRdb stores in-frame clones only, minus some. The sample holds approximately 90,000 clones, over 85% seen once. Unstimulated Tregs (CD4+CD25+CD127-) and CD4+CD25- non-Tregs were sorted from PBMCs. The V gene is TRBV7-2, the J gene TRBJ2-3; 7 nucleotides line up with TRBD1. The sequence was collected from a human donor in good health. Sequencing used CD8+ T cells from blood. The CDR3 nucleotides are TGTGCCAGACTACAGGGGGATACGCAGTATTTT. This encodes CARLQGDTQYF.